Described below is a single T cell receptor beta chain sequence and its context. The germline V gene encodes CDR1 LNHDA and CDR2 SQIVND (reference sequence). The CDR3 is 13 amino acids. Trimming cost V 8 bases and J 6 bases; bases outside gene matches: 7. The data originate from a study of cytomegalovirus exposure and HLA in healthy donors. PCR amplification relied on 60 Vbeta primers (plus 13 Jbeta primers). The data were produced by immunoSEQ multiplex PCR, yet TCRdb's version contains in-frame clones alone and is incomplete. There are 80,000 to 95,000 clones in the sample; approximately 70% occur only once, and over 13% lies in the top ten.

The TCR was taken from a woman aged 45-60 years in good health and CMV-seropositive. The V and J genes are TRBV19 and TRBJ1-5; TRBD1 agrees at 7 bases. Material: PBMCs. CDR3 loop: CASSTGVSQPQHF. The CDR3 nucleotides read TGTGCCAGTTCTACAGGGGTTAGTCAGCCCCAGCATTTT.